The 24 T cell receptor beta chains below were found in one sample sequenced in a study of T cell repertoires in cytomegalovirus infection. TCRdb ran MiXCR on the reads and lists one entry per CDR3 protein. The data show about 740,000 distinct CDR3 sequences, 35% seen once. The specimen sequenced was PBMCs. Every receptor here comes from a human donor in good health (CMV status not recorded). Some clones in this sample may be carry-over from other donors' samples.

The chain combines TRBV6-1 with TRBJ2-7, with unresolved D. Per germline, CDR1 MNHNS and CDR2 SASEGT. There are 14 residues in the CDR3. V was cut by 3 bases and J by 0 bases, with 9 bases left in between. In DNA form, the CDR3 reads TGTGCCAGCAGTGAGGGTAGGAGCTCCTACGAGCAGTACTTC. Protein product: CASSEGRSSYEQYF.

V is TRBV5-5 and J is TRBJ2-7, with D tentatively TRBD2 (6 bases). CDR3 length equals 16 residues. V lost 0 bases, J lost 5 bases, and 18 bases lay in between. CDR1 is SGHKS, CDR2 YYEKEE, per germline (reference sequence). The CDR3 DNA reads TGTGCCAGCAGCTTGGAGGTTAGCGGCCCGTTCGACGAGCAGTACTTC. The encoded protein is CASSLEVSGPFDEQYF.

Note on this clonotype: This sequence may be a read error, since a much larger clone differs from it by one base. The genes are TRBV12-3 or TRBV12-4 and TRBJ2-2; D gene ambiguous. This CDR3 is built from 12 residues. The CDR3, as DNA: TGTCCCAGCAGTTTAGTCGCCGGGGAGCTGTTTTTT. Protein: CPSSLVAGELFF.

A single count supports this clonotype. This could be a read error, since a much larger clone is one nucleotide away. This sequence joins TRBV19 and TRBJ2-3; D is unresolved. V lost 10 bases, J lost 0 bases, and 14 bases lay in between. Germline CDR1 and CDR2: LNHDA and SQIVND (reference sequence). The CDR3 is made up of 14 amino acids. This chain's CDR3 is CATVTHTSTDTQYF. For the CDR3, the DNA is TGTGCCACCGTGACACACACTAGCACAGATACGCAGTATTTT. Filled out from reference TRBV19 and TRBJ2-3, the complete variable domain reads DGGITQSPKYLFRKEGQNVTLSCEQNLNHDAMYWYRQDPGQGLRLIYYSQIVNDFQKGDIAEGYSVSREKKESFPLTVTSAQKNPTAFYLCATVTHTSTDTQYFGPGTRLTVL.

The genes are TRBV7-2 and TRBJ1-2; D uncertain. The CDR3 covers 14 residues. V lost 2 bases to trimming and J lost 8 bases, with 15 bases between them. Germline V lookup: CDR1 SGHTA, CDR2 FQGNSA. This chain's CDR3 is CASSLMGRRVGYTF. The CDR3 DNA is TGTGCCAGCAGCTTAATGGGCAGAAGGGTCGGCTACACCTTC.

The V gene is TRBV20-1, the J gene TRBJ2-7; 9 bases align to TRBD1. CDR3 length equals 12 residues. Germline V gene data show CDR1 as DFQATT and CDR2 as SNEGSKA (reference sequence). This CDR3 reads CTARGQGEEQYF. CDR3 DNA: TGCACCGCCAGGGGACAGGGCGAGGAGCAGTACTTC.

This clonotype was found a few times. V and J are TRBV7-9 and TRBJ1-4; maybe TRBD1 (6 bases). Trimming removed 5 bases at V and 4 bases at J, with 14 bases between. The germline CDR1 and CDR2 sequences are SEHNR and FQNEAQ (reference sequence). The CDR3 has 15 amino acids. CDR3 loop: CASSPRGGFNEKLFF. The DNA of the CDR3 is TGTGCCAGCAGCCCGAGGGGGGGCTTTAATGAAAAACTGTTTTTT.

J is TRBJ2-7 and V is TRBV10-3, with a weak D call TRBD2 (7 bases). The CDR3 sequence is 14 residues long. Deletions cut 0 bases from V and 9 bases from J, with 15 bases between. Germline V gives CDR1 ENHRY, CDR2 SYGVKD. The CDR3 protein is CAISESRGGAVQYF. The DNA for the CDR3 is TGTGCCATCAGTGAGTCTCGTGGGGGGGCGGTGCAGTACTTC.

This chain joins TRBV10-3 and TRBJ2-1, with 8 bases fitting TRBD1. Germline V lookup: CDR1 ENHRY, CDR2 SYGVKD. V was clipped by 10 bases and J by 0 bases; unmatched bases: 8. This CDR3 has 15 residues. CDR3: CATWTGRSSYNEQFF. Written as DNA, the CDR3 is TGTGCCACGTGGACAGGGAGGAGCTCCTACAATGAGCAGTTCTTC.

This clonotype was seen a few times. This may arise from a read error, as a much more abundant clone is one base away. The V gene is TRBV7-9, the J gene TRBJ2-1; maybe TRBD2 (5 bases). Germline V gives CDR1 SEHNR, CDR2 FQNEAQ (reference sequence). The CDR3 runs 15 residues. Trimming pared 3 bases from V and 0 bases from J, leaving 9 bases between. The CDR3 bases are TGTGCCAGCAGCTTTAGCGATAGCTCCTACAATGAGCAGTTCTTC. Amino acids: CASSFSDSSYNEQFF. Using reference TRBV7-9 and TRBJ2-1 for the parts outside the CDR3, the full variable domain is DTGVSQNPRHKITKRGQNVTFRCDPISEHNRLYWYRQTLGQGPEFLTYFQNEAQLEKSRLLSDRFSAERPKGSFSTLEIQRTEQGDSAMYLCASSFSDSSYNEQFFGPGTRLTVL.

In its sample, this clonotype was seen many times. One end of the junction varies from germline; a read error may be responsible. J is TRBJ1-6 and V is TRBV5-1; D may be TRBD1 (5 bases). Germline CDR1 SGHRS, CDR2 YFSETQ. This CDR3 has 13 residues. The CDR3 is CASSLGRDSPLHF. The CDR3 bases are TGTGCCAGCAGCTTGGGCAGGGATTCACCCCTCCACTTT. Looking up the rest from reference TRBV5-1 and TRBJ1-6 gives the full variable domain: KAGVTQTPRYLIKTRGQQVTLSCSPISGHRSVSWYQQTPGQGLQFLFEYFSETQRNKGNFPGRFSGRQFSNSRSEMNVSTLELGDSALYLCASSLGRDSPLHFGNGTRLTVT.

This clonotype was counted between two and nine times. This chain links TRBV28 with TRBJ2-1, with 11 bases that match TRBD2. V lost 8 bases to trimming and J lost 6 bases; unmatched junction nucleotides: 6. The CDR3 extends over 14 amino acids. CDR1 is MDHEN, CDR2 SYDVKM, per germline. CDR3 nucleotide sequence: TGTGCCAGCGGTAGCGGGGGGGTTATCAATGAGCAGTTCTTC. It is translated as CASGSGGVINEQFF.

This clonotype was detected only once. The chain couples TRBV9 to TRBJ2-3, with TRBD2 as a possible D gene (7 bases). Germline CDR1 reads SGDLS; CDR2 reads YYNGEE. The CDR3 spans 16 residues. Trimming shortened V by 4 bases and J by 0 bases, and 15 bases separated the two germline ends. This chain's CDR3 is CASSPQGGVSTDTQYF. Written as DNA, the CDR3 is TGTGCCAGCAGCCCGCAAGGGGGGGTTAGCACAGATACGCAGTATTTT.

This clonotype was counted at least ten times. The rearrangement links TRBV12-3 or TRBV12-4 to TRBJ2-3, with 11 bases fitting TRBD1. The CDR3 spans 14 residues. With V trimmed by 7 bases and J by 4 bases, 4 bases remained unmatched. The CDR3 protein is CASTPDRGPDTQYF. CDR3 in DNA: TGTGCCAGCACCCCGGACAGGGGGCCAGATACGCAGTATTTT.

This chain joins TRBV7-3 and TRBJ1-4, with D possibly matching TRBD1 (6 bases). There are 14 residues in the CDR3. CDR1 is SGHTA, CDR2 FQGTGA, per germline. Trimming shortened V by 5 bases and J by 10 bases, and 17 bases separated the two germline ends. The DNA of the CDR3 is TGTGCCAGCAGCGAACAGGGAGGGGCAAGAAAACTGTTTTTT. This codes for CASSEQGGARKLFF.

This clonotype has more than one count but fewer than ten. The V gene is TRBV7-2, the J gene TRBJ2-3; the D is unclear. Germline V gene sequence: CDR1 SGHTA, CDR2 FQGNSA. V was pared by 2 bases and J by 0 bases, with 12 bases between. The CDR3 extends over 16 amino acids. CDR3 sequence: CASSLKGLTSTDTQYF. The CDR3 region has the DNA TGTGCCAGCAGCTTAAAAGGGCTCACTAGCACAGATACGCAGTATTTT.

The sample holds a few counts of this clonotype. The gene calls are TRBV20-1 and TRBJ2-1; 12 bases are a match to TRBD1. Germline V gene sequence: CDR1 DFQATT, CDR2 SNEGSKA (reference sequence). The CDR3 sequence is 16 residues long. V shed 5 bases, J shed 12 bases, and the junction held 17 bases outside the gene matches. The CDR3: CSAGYTSGQGAVGQFF. CDR3 nucleotides: TGCAGTGCTGGGTATACGTCGGGACAGGGGGCGGTAGGGCAGTTCTTC.

The chain employs TRBV27 and TRBJ1-1; the D is unclear. With 7 bases removed from V and 0 bases from J, the gap between germline ends came to 9 bases. The CDR3 has 13 residues. Germline assignment: CDR1 MNHEY and CDR2 SMNVEV (reference sequence). The DNA for the CDR3 is TGTGCCAGCACCCCCGGGGTGAACACTGAAGCTTTCTTT. Protein: CASTPGVNTEAFF.

This rearrangement joins TRBV7-8 to TRBJ2-2, with TRBD1 matching over 11 bases. CDR3 size: 20 residues. V shed 0 bases, J shed 5 bases, and the junction held 14 bases outside the gene matches. CDR1 and CDR2 from the germline V gene are SGHVS and FQNEAQ. This chain's CDR3 is CASSLAGTSRDRGKTGELFF. The CDR3, as DNA: TGTGCCAGCAGCTTAGCCGGCACTTCCCGGGACAGGGGGAAAACCGGGGAGCTGTTTTTT.

The gene calls are TRBV5-5 and TRBJ1-5, with a weak D call TRBD1 (6 bases). The germline V gene encodes CDR1 SGHKS and CDR2 YYEKEE (reference sequence). The CDR3 is 16 residues long. With 4 bases removed from V and 4 bases from J, the gap between germline ends came to 18 bases. The CDR3 sequence is CASSQTPRTDNQPQHF. CDR3 DNA: TGTGCCAGCAGCCAGACCCCCAGGACAGATAATCAGCCCCAGCATTTT. Combining the CDR3 with reference TRBV5-5 and TRBJ1-5 gives the whole variable domain DAGVTQSPTHLIKTRGQQVTLRCSPISGHKSVSWYQQVLGQGPQFIFQYYEKEERGRGNFPDRFSARQFPNYSSELNVNALLLGDSALYLCASSQTPRTDNQPQHFGDGTRLSIL.

This clonotype has just a few counts. The rearrangement links TRBV6-1 to TRBJ2-1, with D possibly matching TRBD2 (5 bases). Germline loops: CDR1 MNHNS, CDR2 SASEGT. CDR3 size: 15 residues. The V and J ends lost 2 bases and 7 bases respectively, with 15 bases between them. In nucleotides, the CDR3 is TGTGCCAGCAGTGAAAAACCCGGGGTTCTAAATGAGCAGTTCTTC. Protein product: CASSEKPGVLNEQFF.

The rearrangement uses TRBV10-3 and TRBJ2-7, with D perhaps TRBD2 (6 bases). Germline loops: CDR1 ENHRY, CDR2 SYGVKD. Trimming took 6 bases from V and 3 from J, leaving 12 bases between them. This CDR3 contains 13 residues. CDR3 in DNA: TGTGCCATCAGGAGACGGGACTTCTACGAGCAGTACTTC. The encoded protein is CAIRRRDFYEQYF.

The gene calls are TRBV20-1 and TRBJ1-3, with 8 bases that match TRBD1. This CDR3 region has 13 residues. Germline V gene sequence: CDR1 DFQATT, CDR2 SNEGSKA (reference sequence). J gave up 8 bases and V 6 bases, and 9 bases lay outside the gene matches. This CDR3 is CSADVGQVDTIYF. In nucleotides, the CDR3 is TGCAGTGCCGACGTGGGACAGGTGGACACCATATATTTT.

In its sample, this clonotype was seen a few times. The genes are TRBV7-3 and TRBJ1-1, with D maybe TRBD1 (6 bases). Trimming took 5 bases from V and 11 from J, leaving 15 bases between them. The CDR3 sequence is 12 residues long. Per the germline V gene, CDR1 is SGHTA and CDR2 is FQGTGA. DNA of the CDR3: TGTGCCAGCAGCCGAAGGGGGGGGGCCGCTTTCTTT. It codes for CASSRRGGAAFF.